This is a list of T cell receptor beta chains from one sample in a study of CD8+ T cells in alopecia areata. Assay used: immunoSEQ multiplex PCR; TCRdb lists only in-frame clones, some missing. The sample gives about 190,000 clones, approximately 67% of which show up once; 1.3% is in the top ten. The specimen was CD4+ T cells sorted from blood, collected around week 49, from a patient treated with tofacitinib. The receptors here all came from a human donor with alopecia areata. CDR3s include the opening cysteine and the closing phenylalanine or tryptophan. Fields, in order: CDR3 protein, CDR3 DNA, D gene, J gene, V gene, clone size. D genes are given only for firm matches. Only part of the rows carry a size: once, few, many, or a class if the clone is expanded.

CASSLGQGQGEPQHF,TGCGCCAGCAGCTTGGGACAGGGTCAAGGTGAGCCCCAGCATTTT,TRBD1,TRBJ1-5,TRBV5-1,.
CASSLEIGTSYSYNEQFF,TGTGCCAGCAGCTTAGAAATAGGGACTTCCTACTCCTACAATGAGCAGTTCTTC,.,TRBJ2-1,TRBV11-3,.
CASQKLAHLTDTQYF,TGTGCCAGCCAGAAGCTAGCGCATCTCACAGATACGCAGTATTTT,.,TRBJ2-3,TRBV7-2,.
CASSFGSQNYGYTF,TGCGCCAGCAGCTTCGGGTCACAAAACTATGGCTACACCTTC,.,TRBJ1-2,TRBV5-1,.
CASSPGGTGHGYTF,TGCGCCAGCAGCCCAGGCGGGACGGGCCATGGCTACACCTTC,.,TRBJ1-2,TRBV4-3,.
CASSLRGDDRWNYGYTF,TGTGCCAGCAGTTTACGCGGGGACGATCGTTGGAACTATGGCTACACCTTC,.,TRBJ1-2,TRBV27,once
CASNPTETNYGYTF,TGTGCCAGCAACCCGACAGAGACTAACTATGGCTACACCTTC,.,TRBJ1-2,TRBV2,.
CASSQDLRGYTF,TGCGCCAGCAGCCAAGATCTACGTGGCTACACCTTC,.,TRBJ1-2,TRBV4-1,.
CSVSRSDSGAFF,TGCAGCGTTTCAAGGTCGGACAGTGGGGCTTTCTTT,.,TRBJ1-1,TRBV29-1,few
CASSATRGTVEAFF,TGTGCCAGCAGCGCTACAAGAGGGACAGTTGAAGCTTTCTTT,TRBD1,TRBJ1-1,TRBV2,.
CASSLWQGTNEKLFF,TGTGCCAGCAGCTTATGGCAGGGAACTAATGAAAAACTGTTTTTT,.,TRBJ1-4,TRBV7-2,.
CSVAPWTGGSEQYF,TGCAGCGTTGCCCCCTGGACAGGGGGTAGTGAGCAGTACTTC,TRBD1,TRBJ2-7,TRBV29-1,.
CASSLRGPAMDTQYF,TGTGCCAGCAGCTTAAGGGGACCAGCGATGGATACGCAGTATTTT,.,TRBJ2-3,TRBV7-9,few
CSVPGQGNGGYTF,TGCAGCGTCCCGGGACAGGGAAACGGTGGCTACACCTTC,TRBD1,TRBJ1-2,TRBV29-1,.
CASRPNYRGETQYF,TGTGCCAGCAGACCCAATTACAGGGGGGAGACCCAGTACTTC,TRBD1,TRBJ2-5,TRBV27,.
CASSFAERGYTF,TGTGCCAGCAGCTTTGCCGAGCGGGGCTACACCTTC,.,TRBJ1-2,TRBV7-2,.
CAWNLGSGNTIYF,TGTGCCTGGAATTTGGGATCTGGAAACACCATATATTTT,.,TRBJ1-3,TRBV30,few
CASSDSTHSYEQYF,TGTGCCAGCAGTGATTCAACGCACTCCTACGAGCAGTACTTC,.,TRBJ2-7,TRBV2,once
CASSERQGTGELFF,TGTGCCAGCAGTGAACGGCAGGGGACCGGGGAGCTGTTTTTT,.,TRBJ2-2,TRBV2,.
CASSSSTDTQYF,TGTGCCAGCTCAAGTAGCACAGATACGCAGTATTTT,.,TRBJ2-3,TRBV18,.
CASSSLNEQFF,TGTGCCAGCAGCTCCCTTAATGAGCAGTTCTTC,.,TRBJ2-1,TRBV7-3,.
CASSRAGSQPQHF,TGTGCCAGCAGCCGGGCAGGGAGTCAGCCCCAGCATTTT,.,TRBJ1-5,TRBV16,.
CASSEVVMGETQYF,TGTGCCAGCAGTGAGGTGGTAATGGGAGAGACCCAGTACTTC,.,TRBJ2-5,TRBV25-1,.
CASRGQIGAYEQYF,TGTGCCAGCAGAGGACAGATCGGTGCTTACGAGCAGTACTTC,.,TRBJ2-7,TRBV2,.
CASSLSGSYGYTF,TGTGCCAGCAGTTTATCAGGGTCCTATGGCTACACCTTC,.,TRBJ1-2,TRBV28,.
CAWSFTHRGVSSYNEQFF,TGTGCCTGGAGTTTTACCCACCGCGGGGTTAGCTCCTACAATGAGCAGTTCTTC,.,TRBJ2-1,TRBV30,few
CASSWGPKETQYF,TGCGCCAGCAGCTGGGGACCTAAAGAGACCCAGTACTTC,.,TRBJ2-5,TRBV5-1,.
CASSWDRGETQYF,TGTGCCAGCAGCTGGGACAGGGGGGAGACCCAGTACTTC,TRBD1,TRBJ2-5,TRBV7-2,few
CSVESGGRETQYF,TGCAGCGTTGAATCTGGGGGCCGAGAGACCCAGTACTTC,.,TRBJ2-5,TRBV29-1,.
CASSHQVQGGYEQYF,TGCGCCAGCAGCCATCAGGTTCAGGGGGGCTACGAGCAGTACTTC,.,TRBJ2-7,TRBV4-1,.
CASSLGVDSPLHF,TGTGCCAGCAGCTTGGGTGTGGATTCACCCCTCCACTTT,.,TRBJ1-6,TRBV6-1,once
CAWSGWGIHTGELFF,TGTGCCTGGAGTGGGTGGGGGATTCACACCGGGGAGCTGTTTTTT,.,TRBJ2-2,TRBV30,once
CSVGIRTAEAFF,TGCAGCGTTGGAATCAGGACGGCTGAAGCTTTCTTT,.,TRBJ1-1,TRBV29-1,.
CASSRTGTGSTDTQYF,TGTGCCAGCAGCAGGACCGGGACAGGGAGCACAGATACGCAGTATTTT,TRBD1,TRBJ2-3,TRBV7-9,few
CATSRDLAGLQPQHF,TGTGCCACCAGCAGAGATCTGGCAGGACTTCAGCCCCAGCATTTT,.,TRBJ1-5,TRBV15,.
CASSTGQDHDTQYF,TGCGCCAGCAGCACCGGACAGGACCACGATACGCAGTATTTT,TRBD1,TRBJ2-3,TRBV5-1,.
CASSLWAGEKDGYTF,TGTGCCAGCAGCTTATGGGCCGGGGAAAAGGATGGCTACACCTTC,.,TRBJ1-2,TRBV11-2,.
CASKGNTEAFF,TGTGCCAGCAAAGGGAACACTGAAGCTTTCTTT,.,TRBJ1-1,TRBV6-5,.
CASSMDRVYGYTF,TGTGCCAGCAGTATGGACAGGGTCTATGGCTACACCTTC,TRBD1,TRBJ1-2,TRBV6-5,.
CSVVRDGLPEQFF,TGCAGCGTTGTCCGGGACGGCCTCCCTGAGCAGTTCTTC,.,TRBJ2-1,TRBV29-1,.
CASTPLRPEFTIYF,TGTGCCAGCACCCCCTTACGTCCCGAATTCACCATATATTTT,.,TRBJ1-3,TRBV6-6,.
CASTAGTGNTEAFF,TGTGCCAGTACCGCCGGGACAGGGAACACTGAAGCTTTCTTT,TRBD1,TRBJ1-1,TRBV19,.
CSVRGGRNTGELFF,TGCAGCGTTCGTGGGGGGCGGAACACCGGGGAGCTGTTTTTT,.,TRBJ2-2,TRBV29-1,.
CSVVGMNTEAFF,TGCAGCGTTGTGGGAATGAACACTGAAGCTTTCTTT,.,TRBJ1-1,TRBV29-1,few
CASSLRRTSSGANVLTF,TGTGCCAGCAGCTTGCGGAGGACTTCCTCTGGGGCCAACGTCCTGACTTTC,.,TRBJ2-6,TRBV5-6,.
CAWSVHGNTEAFF,TGTGCCTGGAGTGTACACGGGAACACTGAAGCTTTCTTT,.,TRBJ1-1,TRBV30,.
CASSGQLGNQPQHF,TGTGCCAGCAGTGGACAGCTGGGGAATCAGCCCCAGCATTTT,.,TRBJ1-5,TRBV27,.
CAWSTLTGTGSYEQYF,TGTGCCTGGAGTACACTTACCGGGACAGGGTCCTACGAGCAGTACTTC,TRBD1,TRBJ2-7,TRBV30,.
CASSPRGVYEQYF,TGTGCCAGCAGTCCTAGGGGGGTGTACGAGCAGTACTTC,.,TRBJ2-7,TRBV27,.
CASSEAPTDRGGYTF,TGTGCCAGCAGTGAAGCGCCCACCGACAGGGGTGGCTACACCTTC,TRBD1,TRBJ1-2,TRBV2,.
CASSTTGPSTDTQYF,TGCGCCAGCAGCACGACTGGGCCTAGCACAGATACGCAGTATTTT,.,TRBJ2-3,TRBV5-1,.
CASSESGGGQPQHF,TGTGCCAGCAGTGAATCAGGTGGGGGACAGCCCCAGCATTTT,.,TRBJ1-5,TRBV25-1,once
CASSVVGWESTDTQYF,TGTGCCAGCAGCGTAGTAGGATGGGAAAGCACAGATACGCAGTATTTT,.,TRBJ2-3,TRBV9,.
CASSYVAVGTDTQYF,TGTGCCAGCAGTTACGTAGCGGTGGGCACAGATACGCAGTATTTT,.,TRBJ2-3,TRBV6-6,.
CASSGRTSHEQFF,TGTGCCAGCAGTGGCCGGACGTCCCATGAGCAGTTCTTC,.,TRBJ2-1,TRBV25-1,.